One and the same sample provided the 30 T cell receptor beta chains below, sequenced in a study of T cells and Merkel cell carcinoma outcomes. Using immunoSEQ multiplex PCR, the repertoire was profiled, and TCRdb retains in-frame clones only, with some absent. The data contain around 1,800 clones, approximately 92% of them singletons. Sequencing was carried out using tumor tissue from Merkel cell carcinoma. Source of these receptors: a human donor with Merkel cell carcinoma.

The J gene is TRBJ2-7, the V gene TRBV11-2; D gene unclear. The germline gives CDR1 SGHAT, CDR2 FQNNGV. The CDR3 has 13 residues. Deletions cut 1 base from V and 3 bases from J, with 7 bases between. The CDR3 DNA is TGTGCCAGCAGCTTAGGGGCAGACTACGAGCAGTACTTC. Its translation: CASSLGADYEQYF. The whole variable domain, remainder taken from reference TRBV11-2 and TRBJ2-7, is EAGVAQSPRYKIIEKRQSVAFWCNPISGHATLYWYQQILGQGPKLLIQFQNNGVVDDSQLPKDRFSAERLKGVDSTLKIQPAKLEDSAVYLCASSLGADYEQYFGPGTRLTVT.

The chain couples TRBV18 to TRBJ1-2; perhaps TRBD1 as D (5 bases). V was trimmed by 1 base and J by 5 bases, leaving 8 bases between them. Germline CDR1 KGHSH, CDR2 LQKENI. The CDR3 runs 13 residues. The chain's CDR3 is CASSPQGQYGYTF. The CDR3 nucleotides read TGTGCCAGCTCACCACAGGGGCAGTATGGCTACACCTTC.

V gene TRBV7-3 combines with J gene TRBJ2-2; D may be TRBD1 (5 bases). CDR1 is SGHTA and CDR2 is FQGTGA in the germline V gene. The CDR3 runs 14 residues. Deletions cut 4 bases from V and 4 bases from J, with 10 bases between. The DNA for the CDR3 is TGTGCCAGCAGCTCCGGACACTTCACCGGGGAGCTGTTTTTT. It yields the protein CASSSGHFTGELFF.

Here the CDR3 reads CASSSYLSGMDEQYF. In DNA form, the CDR3 reads TGTGCCAGCAGCTCCTATCTATCCGGAATGGACGAGCAGTACTTC. This chain joins TRBV11-2 and TRBJ2-7; D gene unclear. CDR1 and CDR2 (germline): SGHAT, FQNNGV. CDR3 length: 15 residues. The V and J ends lost 4 bases and 5 bases respectively, with 18 bases between them.

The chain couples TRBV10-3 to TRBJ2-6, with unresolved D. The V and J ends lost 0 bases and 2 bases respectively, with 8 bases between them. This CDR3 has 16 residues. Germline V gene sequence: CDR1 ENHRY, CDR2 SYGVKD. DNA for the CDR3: TGTGCCATCAGTGAGTCGATTCGAGCTGGGGCCAACGTCCTGACTTTC. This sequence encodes CAISESIRAGANVLTF.

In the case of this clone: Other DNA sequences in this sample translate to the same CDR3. The CDR3 coding sequence is TGTGCCAGCAGCGTAGGAAGGGAATACACTGAAGCTTTCTTT. Translating gives CASSVGREYTEAFF. V and J are TRBV9 and TRBJ1-1; D ambiguous. CDR1 SGDLS and CDR2 YYNGEE come from the germline V gene. V lost 0 bases and J 3 bases, leaving 9 bases between the germline ends. The CDR3 is 14 residues long.

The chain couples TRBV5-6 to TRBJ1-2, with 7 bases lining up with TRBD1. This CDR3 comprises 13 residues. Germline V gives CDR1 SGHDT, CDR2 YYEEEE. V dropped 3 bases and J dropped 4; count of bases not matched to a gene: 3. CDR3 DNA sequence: TGTGCCAGCAGCTCCGGACAGGTCTATGGCTACACCTTC. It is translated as CASSSGQVYGYTF.

The CDR3 DNA follows: TGCGCCAGCAGCTTGGCGGGAAGCCCCTCCGAGCAGTACTTC. Amino acid sequence: CASSLAGSPSEQYF. The chain employs TRBV5-1 and TRBJ2-7, with D possibly being TRBD2 (5 bases). The CDR3 extends over 14 amino acids. Germline V CDR1 and CDR2: SGHRS, YFSETQ. Trimming took 0 bases from V and 6 from J, leaving 13 bases between them.

Here the CDR3 reads CASSLVGRETQYF. The CDR3 nucleotides read TGTGCCAGCAGCTTAGTGGGGAGGGAGACCCAGTACTTC. The genes are TRBV11-2 and TRBJ2-5; possible D gene TRBD2, 6 bases. In germline, CDR1 is SGHAT, CDR2 FQNNGV. V was shortened by 1 base and J by 5 bases, with 8 bases between the two germline ends. This CDR3 comprises 13 residues.

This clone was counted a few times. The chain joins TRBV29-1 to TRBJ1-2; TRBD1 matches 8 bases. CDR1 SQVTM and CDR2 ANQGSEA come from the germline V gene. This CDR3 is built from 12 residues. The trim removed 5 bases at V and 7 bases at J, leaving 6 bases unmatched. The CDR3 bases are TGCAGCGTTCAGGGGGCCGACGCTGGCTACACCTTC. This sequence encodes CSVQGADAGYTF.

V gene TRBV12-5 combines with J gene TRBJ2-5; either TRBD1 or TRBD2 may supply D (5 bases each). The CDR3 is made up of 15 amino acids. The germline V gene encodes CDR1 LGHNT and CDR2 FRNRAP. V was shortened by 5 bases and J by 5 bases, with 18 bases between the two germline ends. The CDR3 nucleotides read TGTGCTAGTGGTCCGGGGACGTCCGGTAGGGAGACCCAGTACTTC. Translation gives CASGPGTSGRETQYF.

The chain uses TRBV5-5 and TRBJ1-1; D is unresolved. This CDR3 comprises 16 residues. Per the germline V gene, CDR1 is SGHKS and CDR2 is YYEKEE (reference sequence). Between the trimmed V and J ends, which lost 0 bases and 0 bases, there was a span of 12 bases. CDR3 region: CASSLGPSRMNTEAFF. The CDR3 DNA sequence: TGTGCCAGCAGCTTGGGGCCCAGTAGGATGAACACTGAAGCTTTCTTT.

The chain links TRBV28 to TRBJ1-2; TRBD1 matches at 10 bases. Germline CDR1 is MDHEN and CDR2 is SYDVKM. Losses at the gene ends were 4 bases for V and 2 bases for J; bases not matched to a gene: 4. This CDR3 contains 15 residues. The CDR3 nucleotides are TGTGCCAGCAGTTGGACAGGGGGAGAGAACTATGGCTACACCTTC. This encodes CASSWTGGENYGYTF.

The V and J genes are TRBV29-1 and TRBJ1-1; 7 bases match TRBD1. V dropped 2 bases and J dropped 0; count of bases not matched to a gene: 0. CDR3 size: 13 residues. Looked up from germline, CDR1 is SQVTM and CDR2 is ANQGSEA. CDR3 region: CSVERGLNTEAFF. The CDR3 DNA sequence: TGCAGCGTTGAAAGGGGGCTGAACACTGAAGCTTTCTTT.

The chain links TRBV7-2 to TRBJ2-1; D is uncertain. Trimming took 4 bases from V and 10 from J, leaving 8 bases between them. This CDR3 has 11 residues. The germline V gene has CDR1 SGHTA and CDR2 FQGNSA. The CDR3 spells CASSSSREQFF. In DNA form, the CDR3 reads TGTGCCAGCAGCTCGTCCAGGGAGCAGTTCTTC.

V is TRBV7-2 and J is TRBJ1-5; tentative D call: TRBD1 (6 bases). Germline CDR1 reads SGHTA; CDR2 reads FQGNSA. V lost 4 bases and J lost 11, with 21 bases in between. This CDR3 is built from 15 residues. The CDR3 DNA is TGTGCCAGCAGCTCAACCGGGACGGTCCCAGGGGCCCAGCATTTT. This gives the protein CASSSTGTVPGAQHF.

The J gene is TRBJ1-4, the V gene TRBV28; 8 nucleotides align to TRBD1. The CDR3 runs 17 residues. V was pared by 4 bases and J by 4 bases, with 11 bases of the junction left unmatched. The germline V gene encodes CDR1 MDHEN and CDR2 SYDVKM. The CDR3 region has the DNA TGTGCCAGCAGTTCCCTTGACAGGGGAAGGGGTAATGAAAAACTGTTTTTT. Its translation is CASSSLDRGRGNEKLFF.

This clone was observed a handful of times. For the CDR3, the DNA is TGTGCCAGCAGCTTAGCCCGGGATGAGCAGTTCTTC. Protein product: CASSLARDEQFF. The gene calls are TRBV7-9 and TRBJ2-1; D ambiguous. This CDR3 has 12 amino acids. Trimming pared 0 bases from V and 8 bases from J, leaving 5 bases between. Per germline, CDR1 SEHNR and CDR2 FQNEAQ (reference sequence).

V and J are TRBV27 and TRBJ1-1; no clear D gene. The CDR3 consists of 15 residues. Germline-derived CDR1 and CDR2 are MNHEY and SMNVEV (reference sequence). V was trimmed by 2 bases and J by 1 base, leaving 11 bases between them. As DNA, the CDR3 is TGTGCCAGCAGTTTAGAGCCAGAGCCGAACACTGAAGCTTTCTTT. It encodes CASSLEPEPNTEAFF.

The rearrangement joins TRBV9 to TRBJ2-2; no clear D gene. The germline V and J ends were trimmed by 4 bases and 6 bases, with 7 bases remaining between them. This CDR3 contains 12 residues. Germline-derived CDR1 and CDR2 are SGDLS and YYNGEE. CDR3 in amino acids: CASSWGAGELFF. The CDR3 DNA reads TGTGCCAGCAGCTGGGGTGCCGGGGAGCTGTTTTTT.

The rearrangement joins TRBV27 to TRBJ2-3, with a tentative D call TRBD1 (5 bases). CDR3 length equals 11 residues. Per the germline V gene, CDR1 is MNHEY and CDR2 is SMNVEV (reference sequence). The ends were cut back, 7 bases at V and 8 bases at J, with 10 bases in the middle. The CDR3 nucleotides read TGTGCCAGCATCATAAGGGGTACGCAGTATTTT. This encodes CASIIRGTQYF.

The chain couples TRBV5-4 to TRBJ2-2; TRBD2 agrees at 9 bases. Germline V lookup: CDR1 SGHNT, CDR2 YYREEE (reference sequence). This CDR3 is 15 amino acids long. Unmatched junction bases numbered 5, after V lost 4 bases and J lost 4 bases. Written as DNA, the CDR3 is TGTGCCAGCAGCGCCCCACTAGCGGGCACCGGGGAGCTGTTTTTT. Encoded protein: CASSAPLAGTGELFF.

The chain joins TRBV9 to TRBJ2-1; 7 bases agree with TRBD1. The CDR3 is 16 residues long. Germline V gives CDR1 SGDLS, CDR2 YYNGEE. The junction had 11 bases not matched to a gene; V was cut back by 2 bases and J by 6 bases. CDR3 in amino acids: CASSVRTGGFPNEQFF. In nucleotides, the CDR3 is TGTGCCAGCAGCGTTCGGACAGGTGGGTTCCCCAATGAGCAGTTCTTC. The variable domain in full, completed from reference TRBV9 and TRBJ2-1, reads DSGVTQTPKHLITATGQRVTLRCSPRSGDLSVYWYQQSLDQGLQFLIQYYNGEERAKGNILERFSAQQFPDLHSELNLSSLELGDSALYFCASSVRTGGFPNEQFFGPGTRLTVL.

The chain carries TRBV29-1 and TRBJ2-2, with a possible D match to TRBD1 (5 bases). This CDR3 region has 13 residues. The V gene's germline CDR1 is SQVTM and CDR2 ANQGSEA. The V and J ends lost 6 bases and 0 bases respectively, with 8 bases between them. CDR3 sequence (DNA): TGCAGCGTCGACAGTCCGAACACCGGGGAGCTGTTTTTT. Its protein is CSVDSPNTGELFF.

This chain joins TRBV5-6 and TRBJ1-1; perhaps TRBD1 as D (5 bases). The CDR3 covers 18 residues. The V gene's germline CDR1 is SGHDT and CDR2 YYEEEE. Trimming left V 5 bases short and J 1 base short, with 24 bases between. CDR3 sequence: CASSSWWLTGRTNTEAFF. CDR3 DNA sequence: TGTGCCAGCAGTTCGTGGTGGTTAACGGGACGGACGAACACTGAAGCTTTCTTT.

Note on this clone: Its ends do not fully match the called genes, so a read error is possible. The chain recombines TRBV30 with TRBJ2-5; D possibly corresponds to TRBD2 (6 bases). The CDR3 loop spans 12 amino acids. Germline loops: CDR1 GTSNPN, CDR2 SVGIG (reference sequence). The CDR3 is CTWRDYQETQYF. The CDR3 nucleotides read TGTACCTGGAGGGATTACCAAGAGACCCAGTACTTC. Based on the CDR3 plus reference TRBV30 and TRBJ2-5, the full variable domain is SQTIHQWPATLVQPVGSPLSLECTVEGTSNPNLYWYRQAAGRGLQLLFYSVGIGQISSEVPQNLSASRPQDRQFILSSKKLLLSDSGFYLCTWRDYQETQYFGPGTRLLVL.

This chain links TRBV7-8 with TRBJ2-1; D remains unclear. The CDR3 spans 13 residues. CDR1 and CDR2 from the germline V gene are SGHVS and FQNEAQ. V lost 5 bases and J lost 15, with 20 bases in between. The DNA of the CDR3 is TGTGCCAGCAGCCGATACGGAGAACTGTCGGTGTTCTTC. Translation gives CASSRYGELSVFF.

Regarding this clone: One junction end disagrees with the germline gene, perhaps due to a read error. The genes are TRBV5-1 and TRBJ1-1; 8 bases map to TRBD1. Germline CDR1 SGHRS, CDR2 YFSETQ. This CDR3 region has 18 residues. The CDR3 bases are TGCGCTAGCAGCTTGGCCAGAACGCCAGGGGGCATGGGGACTGAAGCTTTCTTT. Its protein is CASSLARTPGGMGTEAFF.

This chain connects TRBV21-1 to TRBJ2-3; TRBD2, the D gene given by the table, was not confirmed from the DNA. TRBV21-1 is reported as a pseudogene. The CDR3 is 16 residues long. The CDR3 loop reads CASSKGRLAGADTQYF. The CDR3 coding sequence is TGTGCCAGCAGCAAAGGGCGACTAGCGGGGGCAGATACGCAGTATTTT.

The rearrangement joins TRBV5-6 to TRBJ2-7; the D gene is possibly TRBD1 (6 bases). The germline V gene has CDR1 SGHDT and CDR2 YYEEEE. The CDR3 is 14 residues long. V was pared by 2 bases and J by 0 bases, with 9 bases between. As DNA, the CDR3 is TGTGCCAGCAGCTTAACAGGGTACTCCTACGAGCAGTACTTC. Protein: CASSLTGYSYEQYF.